Presented here are 20 T cell receptor beta chains from one specimen sequenced in a study of sequential checkpoint blockade in melanoma. The repertoire was sequenced with immunoSEQ multiplex PCR; TCRdb's copy has only in-frame clones and lacks some. Of approximately 15,000 clones in the sample, roughly 71% were seen once. Treatment specified: randomized to nivolumab then ipilimumab (arm A) or the reverse (arm B). The input for sequencing was CD8+ T cells sorted from blood (inferred from file names), taken from a patient given nivolumab and ipilimumab in sequence. The source of these receptors is a human donor with melanoma.

The chain combines TRBV4-3 with TRBJ2-7, with TRBD2 matching over 8 bases. V gave up 3 bases and J gave up 5 bases; unmatched junction bases: 9. The germline gives CDR1 LGHNA, CDR2 YSLEER. This CDR3 is 15 amino acids long. Here the CDR3 reads CASSHGGRSGDEQYF. Written as DNA, the CDR3 is TGCGCCAGCAGCCATGGCGGGAGGTCGGGGGACGAGCAGTACTTC.

The chain carries TRBV9 and TRBJ2-1, with TRBD2 matching over 14 bases. The CDR3 runs 18 residues. Per germline, CDR1 SGDLS and CDR2 YYNGEE. V shed 1 base and J 5 bases; nucleotides not matched to a gene: 8. CDR3 protein: CASSVIGTSGSSHNEQFF. Written as DNA, the CDR3 is TGTGCCAGCAGCGTAATAGGGACTAGCGGGAGTAGCCACAATGAGCAGTTCTTC.

This chain joins TRBV9 and TRBJ2-5; 13 nucleotides agree with TRBD2. The germline CDR1 and CDR2 sequences are SGDLS and YYNGEE. V dropped 5 bases and J dropped 5; count of bases not matched to a gene: 6. The CDR3 is 15 amino acids. In DNA form, the CDR3 reads TGTGCCAGCAGTCTGGGACTAGCGGGATACGAGACCCAGTACTTC. Residues: CASSLGLAGYETQYF.

Note on this clone: A junction end diverges from the germline sequence, so it may reflect a read error. The chain uses TRBV11-2 and TRBJ1-1; 7 nucleotides agree with TRBD1. Germline assignment: CDR1 SGHAT and CDR2 FQNNGV. This CDR3 spans 16 amino acids. CDR3 in DNA: TGTGCCAGCAGCCTATATTCGACAGGGATGAAGACTGAAGCTTTCTTT. Residues: CASSLYSTGMKTEAFF.

About this clone: This sample includes further DNA sequences coding for the same CDR3. The gene calls are TRBV9 and TRBJ2-7, with a weak D call TRBD2 (7 bases). The CDR3 has 14 amino acids. V lost 0 bases to trimming and J lost 4 bases, with 11 bases between them. The V gene's germline CDR1 is SGDLS and CDR2 YYNGEE. The DNA for the CDR3 is TGTGCCAGCAGCGTAGGCGGGGGCGCGTACGAGCAGTACTTC. Its protein is CASSVGGGAYEQYF.

The chain combines TRBV10-3 with TRBJ2-3; 12 positions match TRBD2. Losses at the gene ends were 0 bases for V and 2 bases for J; bases not matched to a gene: 12. The CDR3 is made up of 20 amino acids. The germline gives CDR1 ENHRY, CDR2 SYGVKD. The CDR3 region is CAISESTKELAGGYTDTQYF. The CDR3, as DNA: TGTGCCATCAGTGAGTCGACGAAGGAACTAGCGGGAGGATACACAGATACGCAGTATTTT.

The chain joins TRBV7-8 to TRBJ2-1; 10 bases map to TRBD2. Per germline, CDR1 SGHVS and CDR2 FQNEAQ. The trim removed 5 bases at V and 3 bases at J, leaving 4 bases unmatched. There are 15 residues in the CDR3. DNA for the CDR3: TGTGCCAGCAGCAGGACTAGCGGAGACTACAATGAGCAGTTCTTC. Encoded protein: CASSRTSGDYNEQFF. The full variable domain, rest sourced from reference TRBV7-8 and TRBJ2-1, is GAGVSQSPRYKVAKRGQDVALRCDPISGHVSLFWYQQALGQGPEFLTYFQNEAQLDKSGLPSDRFFAERPEGSVSTLKIQRTQQEDSAVYLCASSRTSGDYNEQFFGPGTRLTVL.

The CDR3 sequence is CASSSGQGLYEQYF. The CDR3 DNA is TGTGCCAGCAGCTCGGGACAGGGTCTCTACGAGCAGTACTTC. This sequence joins TRBV7-8 and TRBJ2-7; 9 nucleotides line up with TRBD1. Germline CDR1 reads SGHVS; CDR2 reads FQNEAQ. The V and J ends lost 4 bases and 3 bases, in that order; junction bases with no gene match: 4. The CDR3 length is 14 residues.

V usage is TRBV4-3 and J usage is TRBJ2-7; TRBD1 agrees at 7 bases. This CDR3 contains 15 residues. Trimming removed 0 bases from V and 3 bases from J; junction bases left unmatched: 5. CDR1 and CDR2 (germline): LGHNA, YSLEER. The CDR3 reads CASSQDWDSYYEQYF. The CDR3 bases are TGCGCCAGCAGCCAAGATTGGGACAGTTACTACGAGCAGTACTTC.

V is TRBV5-4 and J is TRBJ1-2, with 9 bases identical to TRBD1. The CDR3 runs to 15 residues. The trim removed 3 bases at V and 5 bases at J, leaving 8 bases unmatched. The germline CDR1 and CDR2 sequences are SGHNT and YYREEE (reference sequence). CDR3 amino acids: CASSSRDRVGYGYTF. Here the CDR3 DNA reads TGTGCCAGCAGCTCCCGGGACAGGGTAGGGTATGGCTACACCTTC.

This chain links TRBV4-3 with TRBJ2-7, with 7 bases aligning to TRBD2. This CDR3 comprises 15 residues. Germline values: CDR1 LGHNA, CDR2 YSLEER. J gave up 2 bases and V 1 base, and 5 bases lay outside the gene matches. CDR3 amino acids: CASSQVPGGTYEQYF. The DNA of the CDR3 is TGCGCCAGCAGCCAAGTTCCGGGAGGTACCTACGAGCAGTACTTC.

This sequence joins TRBV27 and TRBJ2-5, with TRBD2 as a possible D gene (6 bases). The germline V and J ends were trimmed by 1 base and 4 bases, with 13 bases remaining between them. The germline CDR1 and CDR2 sequences are MNHEY and SMNVEV (reference sequence). This CDR3 has 15 amino acids. For the CDR3, the DNA is TGTGCCAGCAGTTTATTAGGCGGGACGGGAGAGACCCAGTACTTC. Its translation: CASSLLGGTGETQYF.

The V gene is TRBV7-2, the J gene TRBJ2-2; 10 bases fit TRBD2. After removal of 1 base from V and 3 bases from J, the junction contained 2 bases not matched to a gene. Germline CDR1 and CDR2: SGHTA and FQGNSA. The CDR3 is 16 residues long. DNA of the CDR3: TGTGCCAGCAGCTTAGGGACTAGCGGCCACACCGGGGAGCTGTTTTTT. Its protein is CASSLGTSGHTGELFF.

The sample holds a few counts of this clone. This chain links TRBV4-1 with TRBJ2-7; 7 bases map to TRBD1. CDR1 and CDR2 from the germline V gene are MGHRA and YSYEKL. Trimming took 3 bases from V and 0 from J; bases not matched to a gene: 8. The CDR3 has 16 amino acids. This chain's CDR3 is CASSQGTQGNSYEQYF. CDR3 in DNA: TGCGCCAGCAGCCAGGGAACACAGGGGAACTCCTACGAGCAGTACTTC.

V is TRBV11-3 and J is TRBJ1-4, with D hard to call. From germline, CDR1 is SGHNT and CDR2 YENEEA. V dropped 4 bases and J dropped 5 bases, with 5 bases sitting between them. This CDR3 comprises 12 residues. CDR3 residues: CASSSRNEKLFF. DNA of the CDR3: TGTGCCAGCAGCTCGAGGAATGAAAAACTGTTTTTT.

This clone was counted a few times. This rearrangement joins TRBV4-1 to TRBJ1-1; the match to TRBD1 covers 10 bases. This CDR3 is built from 15 residues. Trimming removed 3 bases from V and 0 bases from J; junction bases left unmatched: 1. From germline, CDR1 is MGHRA and CDR2 YSYEKL. As DNA, the CDR3 is TGCGCCAGCAGCCAGGGACAGGGGATGAACACTGAAGCTTTCTTT. Its translation: CASSQGQGMNTEAFF.

The chain combines TRBV9 with TRBJ2-2, with D maybe TRBD1 (6 bases). Trimming removed 0 bases from V and 6 bases from J, with 15 bases in between. The CDR3 is made up of 16 amino acids. In germline, CDR1 is SGDLS, CDR2 YYNGEE. The CDR3 region is CASSVAGTRYPGELFF. The DNA of the CDR3 is TGTGCCAGCAGCGTAGCTGGGACACGGTACCCCGGGGAGCTGTTTTTT.

This clone ranks as medium-sized. The chain links TRBV10-3 to TRBJ1-2; TRBD1 agrees at 8 bases. This CDR3 contains 12 residues. After removal of 8 bases from V and 6 bases from J, the junction contained 5 bases not matched to a gene. Germline CDR1 is ENHRY and CDR2 is SYGVKD. The CDR3 spells CAIPQGADGYTF. DNA of the CDR3: TGTGCCATCCCGCAGGGGGCTGATGGCTACACCTTC.

The rearrangement uses TRBV5-6 and TRBJ2-7; TRBD1 might be the D (6 bases). Germline CDR1 SGHDT, CDR2 YYEEEE. The ends were cut back, 0 bases at V and 6 bases at J, with 7 bases in the middle. The CDR3 consists of 12 residues. CDR3 nucleotides: TGTGCCAGCAGCTTGGGACAGGTCGAGCAGTACTTC. Protein product: CASSLGQVEQYF.

The J gene is TRBJ2-7, the V gene TRBV15; tentative D call: TRBD2 (7 bases). The V and J ends lost 0 bases and 2 bases respectively, with 14 bases between them. The CDR3 contains 16 residues. The germline CDR1 and CDR2 sequences are LNHNV and YYDKDF (reference sequence). The CDR3 region has the DNA TGTGCCACCAGCAGAGATTTAGGGGGAGGGCCCTACGAGCAGTACTTC. This gives the protein CATSRDLGGGPYEQYF.